These T cell receptor beta chains were read from a single sample in a study of STAT5B mutations in CD4+ large granular lymphocyte leukemia. Libraries were prepared by immunoSEQ multiplex PCR; TCRdb keeps only in-frame clonotypes and omits some of them. The sample carries about 30,000 clones, 70% to 90% recorded once. The sequenced sample was CD4+ T cells from blood buffy coats. The receptors come from a human donor in good health. Both conserved end residues are part of each CDR3. The order of the fields is clone size, D gene, J gene, V gene, CDR3 DNA, CDR3 protein. D genes are given only for firm matches. A row's size may be missing; if present it is once, few, many or a size class.

-,TRBD1,TRBJ2-1,TRBV29-1,TGCAGCGCACGGGGGACAGGGTCCTACAATGAGCAGTTCTTC,CSARGTGSYNEQFF
once,-,TRBJ1-4,TRBV5-1,TGCGCCAGCAGCTTACAGGGTTTGGGTGTCACTAATGAAAAACTGTTTTTT,CASSLQGLGVTNEKLFF
-,-,TRBJ1-1,TRBV19,TGTGCCAGTAGTGGAATGGACCAGGGAACGACTGAAGCTTTCTTT,CASSGMDQGTTEAFF
-,-,TRBJ2-3,TRBV2,TGTGCCAGCAGAAATGTCCCAGATACGCAGTATTTT,CASRNVPDTQYF
-,TRBD1,TRBJ1-1,TRBV18,TGTGCCAGCTCACCACGAACAGGGGGCCTCACTGAAGCTTTCTTT,CASSPRTGGLTEAFF
-,-,TRBJ1-4,TRBV2,TGTGCCAGCAATAAACTAGCGACTAATGAAAAACTGTTTTTT,CASNKLATNEKLFF
-,TRBD1,TRBJ2-2,TRBV12-5,TGTGCTAGTGGGGGGGACAGCTACACCGGGGAGCTGTTTTTT,CASGGDSYTGELFF
-,TRBD2,TRBJ2-5,TRBV10-3,TGTGCCATCAGCAACCAACTAGCGGGGGGTCTCGGGGTCCAAGAGACCCAGTACTTC,CAISNQLAGGLGVQETQYF
-,TRBD1,TRBJ2-7,TRBV29-1,TGCAGCGTCACGGGGACAGGGTCCGAGCAGTACTTC,CSVTGTGSEQYF
few,-,TRBJ1-2,TRBV3-2,TGTGCCAGCCCCTGGGGAGCCTTC,CASPWGAF
-,-,TRBJ2-5,TRBV5-1,TGCGCCAGCAGCTTGGGTCTAGCCAACCCCGCCGTTAGGTACCAAGAGACCCAGTACTTC,CASSLGLANPAVRYQETQYF
-,TRBD1,TRBJ2-5,TRBV7-9,TGTGCCAGCACAGGGACAGTTGAGACCCAGTACTTC,CASTGTVETQYF
-,-,TRBJ2-7,TRBV6-1,TGTGCCAGCAAGAGGCCCGGAGACTACGAGCAGTACTTC,CASKRPGDYEQYF
-,TRBD1,TRBJ2-5,TRBV6-5,TGTGCCAGCAGTACTAGGACAGGGTCGGAGACCCAGTACTTC,CASSTRTGSETQYF
-,TRBD2,TRBJ2-1,TRBV11-2,TGTGCCAGCAGCTTATTTCGGCTAGCGGGACCCAATGAGCAGTTCTTC,CASSLFRLAGPNEQFF
-,-,TRBJ1-3,TRBV7-2,TGTGCCAGCGGGCAAGGGTCTCTAAACACCATATATTTT,CASGQGSLNTIYF
-,TRBD1,TRBJ2-7,TRBV25-1,TGTGCCACCAGACTCCAGGGGGCTCAGTACTTC,CATRLQGAQYF
-,-,TRBJ2-1,TRBV5-6,TGTGCCAGCAGCTCCGGAGGGCTAACGATCTACAATGAGCAGTTCTTC,CASSSGGLTIYNEQFF
-,TRBD1,TRBJ1-3,TRBV7-9,TGTGCCAGCAGCCCCGGGACAGCACAAAACACCATATATTTT,CASSPGTAQNTIYF
once,TRBD2,TRBJ2-5,TRBV7-2,TGTGCCAGCAGCTTAGAACTAGCGGGGAACCAAGAGACCCAGTACTTC,CASSLELAGNQETQYF